The rows below give T cell receptor beta chains drawn from one sample of a study of blood T cell repertoires in COVID-19. The protocol was immunoSEQ multiplex PCR, while the TCRdb copy is restricted to in-frame clones and leaves out a portion. The table has under 200,000 clones, around nine tenths seen once. The sample was PBMCs or T cells enriched from blood (not recorded which). Receptors originate from a woman between 18 and 30 years old who had recovered from COVID-19. Each CDR3 is given with its conserved first and last residue. Fields, in order: D gene, clone size, J gene, V gene, CDR3 protein, CDR3 DNA. A D gene is named only where the DNA matches it firmly. Only some rows state a clone size, as once, few, many or a class for expanded clones.

d_gene: TRBD1; abundance: NA; j_gene: TRBJ1-1; v_gene: TRBV27; CDR3aa: CASSLTGGMNTEAFF; CDR3nt: TGTGCCAGCAGTTTGACAGGGGGCATGAACACTGAAGCTTTCTTT
d_gene: TRBD2; abundance: NA; j_gene: TRBJ2-3; v_gene: TRBV4-1; CDR3aa: CASSLRAGGSSDTQYF; CDR3nt: TGCGCCAGCAGCCTGCGGGCGGGAGGTAGTTCAGATACGCAGTATTTT
d_gene: NA; abundance: NA; j_gene: TRBJ2-7; v_gene: TRBV27; CDR3aa: CASSLSDSVRSYEQYF; CDR3nt: TGTGCCAGCAGTTTATCGGACAGCGTGCGTTCCTACGAGCAGTACTTC
d_gene: TRBD1; abundance: NA; j_gene: TRBJ2-7; v_gene: TRBV6-5; CDR3aa: CASSLYRGRYEQYF; CDR3nt: TGTGCCAGCAGTTTGTACAGGGGGCGATACGAGCAGTACTTC
d_gene: TRBD2; abundance: NA; j_gene: TRBJ2-1; v_gene: TRBV7-2; CDR3aa: CASSLGLAGEQFF; CDR3nt: TGTGCCAGCAGCCTTGGACTAGCCGGAGAGCAGTTCTTC
d_gene: TRBD1; abundance: once; j_gene: TRBJ2-1; v_gene: TRBV6-5; CDR3aa: CASSQGAMGGEQFF; CDR3nt: TGTGCCAGCAGTCAGGGGGCGATGGGCGGGGAGCAGTTCTTC
d_gene: TRBD1; abundance: NA; j_gene: TRBJ1-2; v_gene: TRBV5-4; CDR3aa: CASSSRDRGNNYGYTF; CDR3nt: TGTGCCAGCAGCTCCCGGGACAGGGGGAACAACTATGGCTACACCTTC
d_gene: NA; abundance: NA; j_gene: TRBJ1-3; v_gene: TRBV30; CDR3aa: CAWSSWGGSGNTIYF; CDR3nt: TGTGCCTGGAGTTCCTGGGGGGGGTCGGGAAACACCATATATTTT
d_gene: NA; abundance: NA; j_gene: TRBJ2-3; v_gene: TRBV10-3; CDR3aa: CAISKLADITDTQYF; CDR3nt: TGTGCCATCAGTAAACTAGCTGACATCACAGATACGCAGTATTTT
d_gene: NA; abundance: NA; j_gene: TRBJ1-5; v_gene: TRBV5-6; CDR3aa: CASSRGNQPQHF; CDR3nt: TGTGCCAGCAGCCGGGGGAATCAGCCCCAGCATTTT
d_gene: NA; abundance: NA; j_gene: TRBJ1-5; v_gene: TRBV19; CDR3aa: CASSVAGGNQPQHF; CDR3nt: TGTGCCAGTAGTGTGGCGGGGGGAAATCAGCCCCAGCATTTT
d_gene: NA; abundance: NA; j_gene: TRBJ1-6; v_gene: TRBV14; CDR3aa: CASSQAWTLYNSPLHF; CDR3nt: TGTGCCAGCAGCCAAGCCTGGACACTATATAATTCACCCCTCCACTTT
d_gene: TRBD2; abundance: NA; j_gene: TRBJ2-2; v_gene: TRBV4-2; CDR3aa: CASSYRLAGDTGELFF; CDR3nt: TGTGCCAGCAGTTATAGGCTAGCGGGAGACACCGGGGAGCTGTTTTTT
d_gene: TRBD1; abundance: NA; j_gene: TRBJ1-1; v_gene: TRBV2; CDR3aa: CASRADRVEAFF; CDR3nt: TGTGCCAGCAGGGCCGACAGGGTTGAAGCTTTCTTT
d_gene: NA; abundance: NA; j_gene: TRBJ1-1; v_gene: TRBV6-5; CDR3aa: CASSLPGRNTEAFF; CDR3nt: TGTGCCAGCAGTCTCCCTGGTAGGAACACTGAAGCTTTCTTT
d_gene: TRBD1; abundance: NA; j_gene: TRBJ2-7; v_gene: TRBV7-2; CDR3aa: CASSLSGQGYEQYF; CDR3nt: TGTGCCAGCAGCTTATCGGGACAGGGTTACGAGCAGTACTTC
d_gene: NA; abundance: few; j_gene: TRBJ1-6; v_gene: TRBV21-1; CDR3aa: CASSHDQGRLHF; CDR3nt: TGTGCCAGCAGCCATGATCAGGGTCGCCTCCACTTT
d_gene: NA; abundance: NA; j_gene: TRBJ1-2; v_gene: TRBV6-2/TRBV6-3; CDR3aa: CASSYSGRAWAYTF; CDR3nt: TGTGCCAGCAGTTACTCAGGCAGGGCTTGGGCCTACACCTTC
d_gene: NA; abundance: NA; j_gene: TRBJ2-2; v_gene: TRBV21-1; CDR3aa: CASSRNSLAGGGTGELFF; CDR3nt: TGTGCCAGCAGCCGAAATTCACTAGCGGGAGGAGGAACCGGGGAGCTGTTTTTT
d_gene: NA; abundance: NA; j_gene: TRBJ2-1; v_gene: TRBV27; CDR3aa: CASRRGSYNEQFF; CDR3nt: TGTGCCAGCAGAAGGGGGTCCTACAATGAGCAGTTCTTC
d_gene: NA; abundance: NA; j_gene: TRBJ2-6; v_gene: TRBV29-1; CDR3aa: CSVTTGEGANVLTF; CDR3nt: TGCAGCGTCACAACGGGGGAAGGGGCCAACGTCCTGACTTTC
d_gene: TRBD2; abundance: NA; j_gene: TRBJ2-6; v_gene: TRBV29-1; CDR3aa: CSVMFAGGPTGANVLTF; CDR3nt: TGCAGCGTGATGTTTGCGGGAGGGCCTACTGGGGCCAACGTCCTGACTTTC
d_gene: NA; abundance: NA; j_gene: TRBJ2-7; v_gene: TRBV18; CDR3aa: CASSRTDYEQYF; CDR3nt: TGTGCCAGCTCACGGACAGACTACGAGCAGTACTTC
d_gene: NA; abundance: NA; j_gene: TRBJ2-1; v_gene: TRBV28; CDR3aa: CASRGNNEQFF; CDR3nt: TGTGCCAGCCGGGGGAACAATGAGCAGTTCTTC
d_gene: TRBD1; abundance: once; j_gene: TRBJ2-5; v_gene: TRBV9; CDR3aa: CASSVGTGQETQYF; CDR3nt: TGTGCCAGCAGCGTTGGGACAGGGCAAGAGACCCAGTACTTC
d_gene: NA; abundance: NA; j_gene: TRBJ2-7; v_gene: TRBV2; CDR3aa: CASSVQLVRAYEQYF; CDR3nt: TGTGCCAGCAGTGTCCAACTAGTCCGGGCGTACGAGCAGTACTTC
d_gene: TRBD2; abundance: NA; j_gene: TRBJ2-7; v_gene: TRBV3-1/TRBV3-2; CDR3aa: CASSQVAGTSGRGEEQYF; CDR3nt: TGTGCCAGCAGCCAAGTTGCCGGGACTAGCGGGAGGGGGGAAGAGCAGTACTTC
d_gene: TRBD1; abundance: NA; j_gene: TRBJ2-7; v_gene: TRBV29-1; CDR3aa: CSVEGTGAYEQYF; CDR3nt: TGCAGCGTTGAAGGGACAGGCGCCTACGAGCAGTACTTC
d_gene: TRBD1; abundance: NA; j_gene: TRBJ2-1; v_gene: TRBV7-2; CDR3aa: CASSNYAGTGGTEQFF; CDR3nt: TGTGCCAGCAGCAACTATGCCGGGACAGGTGGCACTGAGCAGTTCTTC
d_gene: TRBD1; abundance: NA; j_gene: TRBJ1-5; v_gene: TRBV27; CDR3aa: CASSVTGGGYQPQHF; CDR3nt: TGTGCCAGCAGCGTTACGGGAGGGGGCTATCAGCCCCAGCATTTT
d_gene: TRBD2; abundance: NA; j_gene: TRBJ2-3; v_gene: TRBV7-6; CDR3aa: CASSPNTGLAGRSDTQYF; CDR3nt: TGTGCCAGCAGCCCAAATACGGGACTAGCGGGAAGATCAGATACGCAGTATTTT
d_gene: TRBD2; abundance: NA; j_gene: TRBJ2-1; v_gene: TRBV25-1; CDR3aa: CASTNTRGLAGANEQFF; CDR3nt: TGTGCCAGCACTAATACGAGGGGGCTAGCGGGAGCCAATGAGCAGTTCTTC
d_gene: TRBD1; abundance: once; j_gene: TRBJ1-1; v_gene: TRBV5-4; CDR3aa: CASSGRDRGARGTEAFF; CDR3nt: TGTGCCAGCAGCGGCCGGGACAGGGGAGCGAGGGGGACTGAAGCTTTCTTT
d_gene: TRBD2; abundance: NA; j_gene: TRBJ2-1; v_gene: TRBV6-5; CDR3aa: CASRGQAGAVNEQFF; CDR3nt: TGTGCCAGCAGGGGGCAAGCGGGAGCGGTCAATGAGCAGTTCTTC
d_gene: NA; abundance: NA; j_gene: TRBJ1-5; v_gene: TRBV7-8; CDR3aa: CASSGKGGQPQHF; CDR3nt: TGTGCCAGCAGCGGTAAGGGAGGACAGCCCCAGCATTTT
d_gene: NA; abundance: NA; j_gene: TRBJ2-1; v_gene: TRBV5-6; CDR3aa: CASSPMGGSPYNEQFF; CDR3nt: TGTGCCAGCAGCCCAATGGGGGGATCCCCCTACAATGAGCAGTTCTTC
d_gene: TRBD2; abundance: once; j_gene: TRBJ2-1; v_gene: TRBV12-5; CDR3aa: CASGPGGLPYYNEQFF; CDR3nt: TGTGCTAGTGGTCCGGGGGGGCTACCTTACTACAATGAGCAGTTCTTC
d_gene: TRBD2; abundance: NA; j_gene: TRBJ2-1; v_gene: TRBV5-6; CDR3aa: CASSLVAGAFDEQFF; CDR3nt: TGTGCCAGCAGCTTGGTAGCGGGAGCTTTCGATGAGCAGTTCTTC
d_gene: TRBD1; abundance: NA; j_gene: TRBJ2-7; v_gene: TRBV3-1/TRBV3-2; CDR3aa: CASSRQGSFYEQYF; CDR3nt: TGTGCCAGCAGCCGACAGGGATCTTTTTACGAGCAGTACTTC
d_gene: NA; abundance: NA; j_gene: TRBJ1-1; v_gene: TRBV5-1; CDR3aa: CASSPLAGGNTEAFF; CDR3nt: TGCGCCAGCAGCCCGCTTGCGGGCGGGAACACTGAAGCTTTCTTT
d_gene: NA; abundance: NA; j_gene: TRBJ2-1; v_gene: TRBV19; CDR3aa: CASSKRPGEYNEQFF; CDR3nt: TGTGCCAGTAGTAAGCGGCCAGGGGAATACAATGAGCAGTTCTTC
d_gene: TRBD1; abundance: NA; j_gene: TRBJ2-7; v_gene: TRBV15; CDR3aa: CATSREYRDRVREQYF; CDR3nt: TGTGCCACCAGCAGAGAGTATCGGGACAGGGTCAGGGAGCAGTACTTC
d_gene: NA; abundance: NA; j_gene: TRBJ2-7; v_gene: TRBV4-1; CDR3aa: CASSQAVNYEQYF; CDR3nt: TGCGCCAGCAGCCAAGCGGTCAACTACGAGCAGTACTTC
d_gene: NA; abundance: NA; j_gene: TRBJ2-7; v_gene: TRBV5-4; CDR3aa: CASSLAGSPSYEQYF; CDR3nt: TGTGCCAGCAGCTTGGCAGGGTCCCCCTCCTACGAGCAGTACTTC
d_gene: NA; abundance: NA; j_gene: TRBJ2-7; v_gene: TRBV27; CDR3aa: CASSLRGLPYEQYF; CDR3nt: TGTGCCAGCAGTTTAAGAGGGCTTCCCTACGAGCAGTACTTC
d_gene: TRBD1; abundance: few; j_gene: TRBJ2-2; v_gene: TRBV7-9; CDR3aa: CASSRQGTGELFF; CDR3nt: TGTGCCAGCAGTCGACAGGGCACCGGGGAGCTGTTTTTT
d_gene: NA; abundance: NA; j_gene: TRBJ1-2; v_gene: TRBV18; CDR3aa: CASSPTANYGYTF; CDR3nt: TGTGCCAGCTCACCTACGGCTAACTATGGCTACACCTTC
d_gene: TRBD2; abundance: NA; j_gene: TRBJ2-7; v_gene: TRBV7-6; CDR3aa: CASSLLFPGTSGRKVEQYF; CDR3nt: TGTGCCAGCAGCCTCTTATTTCCTGGGACTAGCGGGAGGAAAGTCGAGCAGTACTTC